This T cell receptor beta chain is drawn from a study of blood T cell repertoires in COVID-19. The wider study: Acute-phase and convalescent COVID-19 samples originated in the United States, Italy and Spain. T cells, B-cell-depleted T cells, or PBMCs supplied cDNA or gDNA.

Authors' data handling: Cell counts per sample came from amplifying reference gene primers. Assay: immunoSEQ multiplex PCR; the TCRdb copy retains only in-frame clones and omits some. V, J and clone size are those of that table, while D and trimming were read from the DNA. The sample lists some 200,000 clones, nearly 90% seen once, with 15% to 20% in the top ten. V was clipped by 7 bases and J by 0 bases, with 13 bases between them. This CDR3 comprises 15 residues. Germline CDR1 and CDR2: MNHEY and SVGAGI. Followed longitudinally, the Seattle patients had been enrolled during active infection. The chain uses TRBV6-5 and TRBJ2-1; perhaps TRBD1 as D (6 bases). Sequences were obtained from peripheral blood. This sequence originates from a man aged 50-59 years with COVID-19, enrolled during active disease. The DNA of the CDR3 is TGTGCCAGCATCGAAGGGGGTCCCTCCTACAATGAGCAGTTCTTC. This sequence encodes CASIEGGPSYNEQFF.